This T cell receptor (beta chain) comes out of a study of OX40 agonist ivuxolimab in advanced cancers. As for the study in general: With ivuxolimab, an agonistic anti-OX40 (CD134) antibody, patients were treated. The diagnoses of dose-escalation patients were hepatocellular carcinoma, melanoma, renal cell or head and neck cancer. Across the patients, intravenous ivuxolimab was delivered every 2 weeks at 0.01 to 10 mg/kg. Broader study findings: Partial responders treated at 0.1-3.0 mg/kg exhibited clonal expansion among the lowest measured.

Germline assignment: CDR1 SGHNT and CDR2 YENEEA. V was cut by 4 bases and J by 15 bases, with 21 bases left in between. CDR3 length: 14 residues. Produced via immunoSEQ multiplex PCR; TCRdb's table is partial and in-frame only. The sample contains tens of thousands of clones, 75% to 90% of which appear only once. Only a few counts were recorded for this clone. Antigen: not known. The sequencing used CD4+ or CD8+ T cells sorted from blood, collected in a trial of the OX40 agonist ivuxolimab. This receptor was taken from an adult with an advanced solid tumor such as melanoma, head and neck, liver or kidney cancer. The chain recombines TRBV11-3 with TRBJ1-4, with D uncertain. The CDR3 bases are TGTGCCAGCAGCTCGATGTATCTGAGGAGAGGCTTGTTTTTT. Its translation: CASSSMYLRRGLFF.